The 12 T cell receptor beta chains reported below all come from one sample, sequenced in a study of identical twins. From the 5' RACE reads, TCRdb called clonotypes with MiXCR, one entry per CDR3 protein. Found here are 1.5 million to 2 million distinct CDR3 sequences, around 33% of them singletons; the top ten hold roughly 0.3%. Sequencing used cord blood. The source is a newborn girl in good health.

J is TRBJ1-6 and V is TRBV12-3 or TRBV12-4; D gene unclear. The CDR3 has 16 residues. Trimming took 2 bases from V and 1 from J, leaving 9 bases between them. The CDR3 is CASSLKGGSYNSPLHF. CDR3 coding DNA: TGTGCCAGCAGTTTAAAGGGTGGTTCCTATAATTCACCCCTCCACTTT.

The table lists this clonotype with a few counts. The chain combines TRBV6-1 with TRBJ1-1, with D hard to call. CDR1 and CDR2 from the germline V gene are MNHNS and SASEGT. The CDR3 sequence is 13 residues long. V lost 2 bases and J 7 bases, leaving 11 bases between the germline ends. Here the CDR3 reads CASSEIRGGEAFF. CDR3 in DNA: TGTGCCAGCAGTGAAATTAGAGGTGGTGAAGCTTTCTTT.

Written as DNA, the CDR3 is TGCAGCTTTCGTCAGGGAACCACAGATACGCAGTATTTT. Translation: CSFRQGTTDTQYF. V and J are TRBV20-1 and TRBJ2-3; possible D gene TRBD1, 5 bases. The CDR3 is 13 residues long. CDR1 and CDR2 (germline): DFQATT, SNEGSKA (reference sequence).

V gene TRBV28 combines with J gene TRBJ2-2; D not resolved. Germline loops: CDR1 MDHEN, CDR2 SYDVKM. This CDR3 has 14 residues. V lost 2 bases, J lost 5 bases, and 9 bases lay in between. The CDR3 loop is CASSLRERTGELFF. Written as DNA, the CDR3 is TGTGCCAGCAGTTTAAGGGAAAGGACCGGGGAGCTGTTTTTT.

This sequence joins TRBV5-1 and TRBJ2-1; 8 bases are a match to TRBD2. Germline V gene data show CDR1 as SGHRS and CDR2 as YFSETQ. This CDR3 has 15 residues. V lost 5 bases to trimming and J lost 2 bases; unmatched junction nucleotides: 6. CDR3 amino acids: CASRRLATTYNEQFF. The CDR3 DNA reads as TGCGCCAGCAGACGACTAGCGACAACCTACAATGAGCAGTTCTTC.

This clonotype has ten or more counts. The J gene is TRBJ2-1, the V gene TRBV7-2; maybe TRBD2 (6 bases). This CDR3 region has 13 residues. In germline, CDR1 is SGHTA, CDR2 FQGNSA. The germline V and J ends were trimmed by 1 base and 8 bases, with 9 bases remaining between them. The CDR3 sequence is CASSLVLADEQFF. The CDR3 DNA reads TGTGCCAGCAGCTTAGTGTTAGCGGATGAGCAGTTCTTC.

The chain recombines TRBV3-1 with TRBJ2-2; D is possibly TRBD1 (7 bases). The CDR3 extends over 16 amino acids. Germline CDR1 reads LGHDT; CDR2 reads YNNKEL (reference sequence). V was cut by 1 base and J by 5 bases, with 14 bases left in between. DNA of the CDR3: TGTGCCAGCAGCCAAGGAACGACAGGGAGGACCGGGGAGCTGTTTTTT. Its translation: CASSQGTTGRTGELFF.

The V call is TRBV29-1, the J call TRBJ2-3; 7 nucleotides line up with TRBD1. In germline, CDR1 is SQVTM, CDR2 ANQGSEA. The CDR3 is made up of 13 amino acids. The J segment lost 8 bases and the V segment lost 5 bases, leaving 10 bases of the junction unmatched. The chain's CDR3 is CSVQQGWAGTQYF. CDR3 nucleotides: TGCAGCGTTCAACAGGGGTGGGCAGGTACGCAGTATTTT.

This clonotype was detected only a few times. The V call is TRBV13, the J call TRBJ2-7; 9 bases fit TRBD2. The J segment lost 0 bases and the V segment lost 0 bases, leaving 3 bases of the junction unmatched. Germline-derived CDR1 and CDR2 are PRHDT and FYEKMQ (reference sequence). CDR3 length: 16 residues. CDR3: CASSLGRTSASYEQYF. The DNA of the CDR3 is TGTGCCAGCAGCTTAGGAAGGACTAGCGCCTCCTACGAGCAGTACTTC.

This clonotype turned up a few times. This chain connects TRBV11-2 to TRBJ1-1, with 11 bases matching TRBD1. Trimming cost V 2 bases and J 3 bases; bases outside gene matches: 2. Germline assignment: CDR1 SGHAT and CDR2 FQNNGV. The CDR3 spans 15 residues. CDR3 sequence (DNA): TGTGCCAGCAGCTTATGGGACAGGGGGTACACTGAAGCTTTCTTT. The encoded protein is CASSLWDRGYTEAFF. Together with reference TRBV11-2 and TRBJ1-1, the CDR3 gives the full variable domain: EAGVAQSPRYKIIEKRQSVAFWCNPISGHATLYWYQQILGQGPKLLIQFQNNGVVDDSQLPKDRFSAERLKGVDSTLKIQPAKLEDSAVYLCASSLWDRGYTEAFFGQGTRLTVV.

The chain uses TRBV20-1 and TRBJ2-5; 7 nucleotides align to TRBD2. The CDR3 spans 15 residues. Germline loops: CDR1 DFQATT, CDR2 SNEGSKA (reference sequence). V gave up 8 bases and J gave up 2 bases; unmatched junction bases: 14. The CDR3 DNA reads TGCAGTCCAAATGGAGCTAGCGGCAAACAAGAGACCCAGTACTTC. It encodes CSPNGASGKQETQYF.

This chain links TRBV20-1 with TRBJ2-3; no reliable D call. V dropped 3 bases and J dropped 2 bases, with 9 bases sitting between them. Germline-derived CDR1 and CDR2 are DFQATT and SNEGSKA (reference sequence). This CDR3 is 13 amino acids long. The CDR3 DNA follows: TGCAGTGCTAGTATGACAAACACAGATACGCAGTATTTT. It codes for CSASMTNTDTQYF.